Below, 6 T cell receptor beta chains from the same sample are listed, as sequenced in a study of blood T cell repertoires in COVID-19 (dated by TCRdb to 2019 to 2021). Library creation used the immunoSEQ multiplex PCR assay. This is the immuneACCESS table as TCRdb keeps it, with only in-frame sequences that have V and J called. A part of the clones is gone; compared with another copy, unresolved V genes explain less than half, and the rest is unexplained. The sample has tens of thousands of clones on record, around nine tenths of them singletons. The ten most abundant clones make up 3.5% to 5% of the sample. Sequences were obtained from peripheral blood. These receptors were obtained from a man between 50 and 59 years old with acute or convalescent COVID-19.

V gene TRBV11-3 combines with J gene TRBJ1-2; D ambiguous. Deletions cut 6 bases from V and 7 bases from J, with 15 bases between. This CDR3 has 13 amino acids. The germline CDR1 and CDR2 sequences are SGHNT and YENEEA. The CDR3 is CASRAGWAGGYTF. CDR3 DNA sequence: TGTGCCAGCAGAGCCGGATGGGCAGGTGGCTACACCTTC.

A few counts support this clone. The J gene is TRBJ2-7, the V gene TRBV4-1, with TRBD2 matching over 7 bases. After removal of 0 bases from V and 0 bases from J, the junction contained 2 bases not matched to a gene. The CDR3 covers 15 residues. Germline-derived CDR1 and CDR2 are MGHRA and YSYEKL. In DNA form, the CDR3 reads TGCGCCAGCAGCCAAGAGGGGGGGAGCTCCTACGAGCAGTACTTC. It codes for CASSQEGGSSYEQYF.

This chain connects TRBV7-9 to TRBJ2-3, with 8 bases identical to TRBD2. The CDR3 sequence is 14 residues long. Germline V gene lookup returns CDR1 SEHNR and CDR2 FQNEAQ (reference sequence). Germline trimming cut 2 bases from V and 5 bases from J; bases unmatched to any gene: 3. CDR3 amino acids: CASSLRLAIDTQYF. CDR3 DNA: TGTGCCAGCAGCTTAAGACTAGCGATAGATACGCAGTATTTT.

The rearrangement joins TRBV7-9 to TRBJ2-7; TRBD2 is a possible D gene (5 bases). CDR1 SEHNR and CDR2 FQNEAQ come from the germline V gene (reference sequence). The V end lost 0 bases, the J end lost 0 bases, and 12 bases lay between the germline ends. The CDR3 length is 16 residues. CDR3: CASSLASSASSYEQYF. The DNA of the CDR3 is TGTGCCAGCAGCTTAGCTAGTAGCGCGAGCTCCTACGAGCAGTACTTC. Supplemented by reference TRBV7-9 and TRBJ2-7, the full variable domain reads DTGVSQNPRHKITKRGQNVTFRCDPISEHNRLYWYRQTLGQGPEFLTYFQNEAQLEKSRLLSDRFSAERPKGSFSTLEIQRTEQGDSAMYLCASSLASSASSYEQYFGPGTRLTVT.

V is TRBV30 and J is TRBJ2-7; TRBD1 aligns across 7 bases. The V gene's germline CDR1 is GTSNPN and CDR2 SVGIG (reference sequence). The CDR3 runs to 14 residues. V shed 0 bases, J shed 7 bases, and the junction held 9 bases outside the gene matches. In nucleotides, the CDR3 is TGTGCCTGGAGTGTAGGGACAGTCACTGAGGAGCAGTACTTC. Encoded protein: CAWSVGTVTEEQYF. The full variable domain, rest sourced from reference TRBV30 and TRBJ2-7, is SQTIHQWPATLVQPVGSPLSLECTVEGTSNPNLYWYRQAAGRGLQLLFYSVGIGQISSEVPQNLSASRPQDRQFILSSKKLLLSDSGFYLCAWSVGTVTEEQYFGPGTRLTVT.

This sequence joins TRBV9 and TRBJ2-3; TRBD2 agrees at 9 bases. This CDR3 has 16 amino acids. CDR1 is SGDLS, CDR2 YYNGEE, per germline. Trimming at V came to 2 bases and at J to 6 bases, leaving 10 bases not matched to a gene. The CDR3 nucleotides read TGTGCCAGCAGCGTCGGACTAAGGACTAGCGAGGATACGCAGTATTTT. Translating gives CASSVGLRTSEDTQYF.